A single sample gave rise to the 6 T cell receptor beta chains below, sequenced in a study of beta chain features in type 1 diabetes. Study-wide results and caveats: People with Type 1 diabetes carried modestly yet significantly shorter TCRB CDR3s in all four CD4+ subsets.

The whole isolated RNA underwent reverse transcription, so sequencing captured expressed TCRB transcripts. Using immunoSEQ multiplex PCR, the repertoire was profiled, and TCRdb retains in-frame clones only, with some absent. The data contain about 270,000 clones, roughly an eighth of them singletons. Their cognate antigens are unknown. The specimen was naive CD4+ T cells from blood. Source of these receptors: a young man with type 1 diabetes.

The V call is TRBV10-3, the J call TRBJ2-2; tentative D call: TRBD2 (7 bases). The CDR3 is made up of 14 amino acids. The germline CDR1 and CDR2 sequences are ENHRY and SYGVKD. Trimming removed 5 bases from V and 7 bases from J, with 14 bases in between. CDR3 amino acids: CAISLRGADGELFF. CDR3 bases: TGTGCCATCAGTCTCCGGGGGGCTGACGGGGAGCTGTTTTTT.

This clone was seen only a few times. A read error may produce the germline difference seen at one junction end. This sequence joins TRBV10-3 and TRBJ1-4, with 7 bases aligning to TRBD1. The CDR3 runs 14 residues. CDR1 and CDR2 (germline): ENHRY, SYGVKD. The CDR3 DNA reads TGTGCCATCAGTGAGGACAGGGCTAATGAGAAACTGTTTTTT. Translating it yields CAISEDRANEKLFF.

The chain is built from TRBV18 and TRBJ2-3; TRBD1 is a possible D gene (6 bases). Germline V gives CDR1 KGHSH, CDR2 LQKENI. The V end lost 3 bases, the J end lost 3 bases, and 16 bases lay between the germline ends. This CDR3 is built from 16 residues. CDR3 sequence (DNA): TGTGCCAGCTCACCGACCAGGGGTACTTGGACAGATACGCAGTATTTT. It encodes CASSPTRGTWTDTQYF.

The chain links TRBV27 to TRBJ1-1; 8 bases map to TRBD1. Germline CDR1 and CDR2: MNHEY and SMNVEV (reference sequence). V lost 5 bases to trimming and J lost 4 bases; unmatched junction nucleotides: 12. The CDR3 is 16 amino acids. The CDR3 sequence is CASSPRLDREGTEAFF. CDR3 nucleotides: TGTGCCAGCAGTCCTCGGTTGGACAGGGAAGGCACTGAAGCTTTCTTT.

This clone appeared a few times. The chain joins TRBV5-4 to TRBJ1-2; 10 nucleotides align to TRBD1. The CDR3 spans 16 residues. Germline CDR1 SGHNT, CDR2 YYREEE (reference sequence). V dropped 4 bases and J dropped 7; count of bases not matched to a gene: 13. In DNA, the CDR3 is TGTGCCAGCAGCACCAAGACAGGGGGCGAGTTGGGTGGCTACACCTTC. Protein sequence: CASSTKTGGELGGYTF.

The sample holds a few counts of this clone. V gene TRBV20-1 combines with J gene TRBJ1-2; 7 nucleotides line up with TRBD1. V lost 5 bases and J lost 11; bases outside the gene matches: 2. Per the germline V gene, CDR1 is DFQATT and CDR2 is SNEGSKA (reference sequence). This CDR3 comprises 9 residues. CDR3 residues: CSADRAYTF. The CDR3 DNA sequence: TGCAGTGCTGACAGGGCATACACCTTC.